The rows below give T cell receptor beta chains drawn from one sample of a study of blood T cell repertoires in COVID-19. Data came from immunoSEQ multiplex PCR; TCRdb stores just in-frame clones and leaves some out. The sample comprises 200,000 or so clones, roughly 87% of which are singletons, and under 2.5% rests with the top ten. Sequencing was carried out using peripheral blood. The source of these receptors is a man aged 35 to 55 with active or convalescent COVID-19. The CDR3 runs from the conserved cysteine through the conserved F or W. The D gene is left open where the match is weak. Some rows mark clone size as missing; the rest say once, few, many or name a class of expanded clone.

CDR3 protein	CDR3 DNA	D gene	V gene	J gene	clone size
CASSVQGFGGYTF	TGTGCCAGTAGTGTACAGGGGTTTGGAGGCTACACCTTC	TRBD1	TRBV19	TRBJ1-2	-
CASSFGGQGEGYTF	TGTGCCAGCAGTTTTGGCGGGCAGGGGGAGGGCTACACCTTC	TRBD1	TRBV27	TRBJ1-2	-
CASSLGTRWDEQYF	TGTGCCAGCAGTTTAGGGACTAGATGGGACGAGCAGTACTTC	TRBD2	TRBV28	TRBJ2-7	-
CASSQLLQGRRLRGYTF	TGCGCCAGCAGCCAACTCCTACAGGGGCGTAGACTGCGGGGCTACACCTTC	TRBD1	TRBV4-1	TRBJ1-2	-
CSGKDRASYEQYF	TGCAGCGGAAAGGACAGGGCCTCCTACGAGCAGTACTTC	TRBD1	TRBV29-1	TRBJ2-7	-
CASRVTSGGASEQYF	TGTGCCAGCAGAGTGACTAGCGGGGGGGCGAGCGAGCAGTACTTC	TRBD2	TRBV2	TRBJ2-7	once
CASSQPGRGWGYTF	TGCGCCAGCAGCCAACCCGGGAGGGGATGGGGCTACACCTTC	-	TRBV4-1	TRBJ1-2	-
CASSLEGGEGTRGRQFF	TGCGCCAGCAGCTTGGAAGGGGGAGAAGGGACTAGGGGTCGGCAGTTCTTC	TRBD2	TRBV5-1	TRBJ2-1	once
CATSRGHKYTEAFF	TGTGCCACCAGCAGAGGACACAAATACACTGAAGCTTTCTTT	-	TRBV15	TRBJ1-1	once
CASSRAKLAEAFF	TGTGCCAGCAGCCGCGCTAAGTTGGCTGAAGCTTTCTTT	-	TRBV3-1/TRBV3-2	TRBJ1-1	-
CATSRTSNENIQYF	TGTGCCACCAGCAGAACTTCTAATGAAAACATTCAGTACTTC	-	TRBV15	TRBJ2-4	-
CASSVARVGTDTQYF	TGCGCCAGCAGTGTAGCCAGGGTGGGTACAGATACGCAGTATTTT	-	TRBV10-2	TRBJ2-3	-
CASSQSEGKAFF	TGTGCCAGCAGCCAGTCGGAGGGAAAAGCTTTCTTT	-	TRBV3-1/TRBV3-2	TRBJ1-1	-
CASSRPELNYGYTF	TGCGCCAGCAGCCGGCCGGAGCTTAACTATGGCTACACCTTC	-	TRBV5-1	TRBJ1-2	-
CAWSVMTGGQPQHF	TGTGCCTGGAGTGTAATGACAGGTGGTCAGCCCCAGCATTTT	-	TRBV30	TRBJ1-5	-
CASSLTDLWTDTQYF	TGTGCCAGCAGCTTAACAGACTTGTGGACAGATACGCAGTATTTT	-	TRBV7-3	TRBJ2-3	-
CASSERTGSPYEQYF	TGTGCCAGCAGCGAACGGACAGGGTCTCCCTACGAGCAGTACTTC	TRBD1	TRBV5-4	TRBJ2-7	-
CASSGSTNQPQHF	TGTGCCAGCAGTGGGAGCACGAATCAGCCCCAGCATTTT	-	TRBV2	TRBJ1-5	-
CASYRGFNYGYTF	TGTGCCTCATACAGGGGGTTTAACTATGGCTACACCTTC	TRBD1	TRBV30	TRBJ1-2	-
CASSLTATNEKLFF	TGTGCCAGCAGCTTAACAGCCACGAATGAAAAACTGTTTTTT	-	TRBV7-2	TRBJ1-4	-
CASSQGGQYGQPQHF	TGTGCCAGCAGTCAGGGGGGCCAGTATGGTCAGCCCCAGCATTTT	TRBD1	TRBV28	TRBJ1-5	-
CASSLSLAGDANEQFF	TGTGCCAGCAGTTTATCACTAGCGGGAGATGCCAATGAGCAGTTCTTC	TRBD2	TRBV2	TRBJ2-1	-
CASSFGHHKGVYEQYF	TGTGCCAGCAGTTTTGGCCACCATAAGGGGGTCTACGAGCAGTACTTC	-	TRBV28	TRBJ2-7	-
CASRRTSVISYNEQFF	TGTGCCAGCAGACGGACTAGCGTGATTTCCTACAATGAGCAGTTCTTC	TRBD2	TRBV7-9	TRBJ2-1	-
CASSGPWREGNEQFF	TGTGCCAGCAGCGGCCCTTGGAGGGAGGGCAATGAGCAGTTCTTC	TRBD2	TRBV3-1/TRBV3-2	TRBJ2-1	-
CASSPVGGERNSPLHF	TGTGCCAGCAGTCCCGTAGGGGGTGAGAGGAATTCACCCCTCCACTTT	-	TRBV28	TRBJ1-6	-
CASTLITGVEETQYF	TGTGCCAGCACCCTAATAACAGGGGTGGAAGAGACCCAGTACTTC	TRBD1	TRBV6-5	TRBJ2-5	-
CASSPRGPMNTEAFF	TGTGCCAGCAGCCCCCGAGGGCCCATGAACACTGAAGCTTTCTTT	-	TRBV28	TRBJ1-1	few
CASSQAGDQPQHF	TGTGCCAGCAGCCAAGCGGGGGATCAGCCCCAGCATTTT	-	TRBV4-2	TRBJ1-5	-
CASSDPRRRGEITNEKLFF	TGTGCCAGCAGTGACCCTCGAAGGCGGGGCGAAATAACTAATGAAAAACTGTTTTTT	-	TRBV6-4	TRBJ1-4	-
CASSGTSGGNEQFF	TGTGCCAGCAGCGGGACTAGCGGGGGGAATGAGCAGTTCTTC	TRBD2	TRBV6-5	TRBJ2-1	-
CSVGGGIFGNEQFF	TGCAGCGTGGGCGGGGGCATATTCGGGAATGAGCAGTTCTTC	-	TRBV29-1	TRBJ2-1	-
CASSLTGTDTQYF	TGTGCCAGCAGCTTAACGGGGACAGATACGCAGTATTTT	-	TRBV5-4	TRBJ2-3	-
CASSLGQVNEKLFF	TGCGCCAGCAGCCTGGGACAGGTTAATGAAAAACTGTTTTTT	TRBD1	TRBV5-1	TRBJ1-4	-
CASKGRGQRYGYTF	TGTGCCAGCAAGGGCCGAGGACAGCGTTATGGCTACACCTTC	-	TRBV6-5	TRBJ1-2	-
CASSRDKNSPLHF	TGTGCCAGTAGCAGAGACAAAAATTCACCCCTCCACTTT	-	TRBV19	TRBJ1-6	once
CASSLGRPGLYGYTF	TGTGCCAGCAGCTTAGGTCGACCGGGATTATATGGCTACACCTTC	-	TRBV5-5	TRBJ1-2	-
CASSERGTGSSYEQYF	TGTGCCAGCAGTGAAAGGGGGACAGGGAGCTCCTACGAGCAGTACTTC	TRBD1	TRBV25-1	TRBJ2-7	-
CAWNGLRTSGYYNEQFF	TGTGCCTGGAATGGGTTACGGACTAGCGGTTACTACAATGAGCAGTTCTTC	TRBD2	TRBV30	TRBJ2-1	-
CASSQQGATNEKLFF	TGTGCCAGCAGCCAACAGGGGGCCACTAATGAAAAACTGTTTTTT	TRBD1	TRBV2	TRBJ1-4	-
CATSDSRQGGYTF	TGTGCCACCAGTGATTCCAGGCAGGGAGGCTACACCTTC	-	TRBV24-1	TRBJ1-2	-